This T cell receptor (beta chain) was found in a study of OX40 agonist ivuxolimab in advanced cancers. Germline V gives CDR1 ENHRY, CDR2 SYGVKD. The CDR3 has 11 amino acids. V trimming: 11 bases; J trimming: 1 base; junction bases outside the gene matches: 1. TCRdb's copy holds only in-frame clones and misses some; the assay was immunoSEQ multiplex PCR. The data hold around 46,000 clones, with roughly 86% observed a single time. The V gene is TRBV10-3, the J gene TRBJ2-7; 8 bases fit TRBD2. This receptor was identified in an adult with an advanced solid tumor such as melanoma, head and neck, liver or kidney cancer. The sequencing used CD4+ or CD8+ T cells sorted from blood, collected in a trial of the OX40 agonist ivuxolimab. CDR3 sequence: CAAGGSYEQYF. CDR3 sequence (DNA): TGTGCCGCGGGGGGTTCCTACGAGCAGTACTTC.